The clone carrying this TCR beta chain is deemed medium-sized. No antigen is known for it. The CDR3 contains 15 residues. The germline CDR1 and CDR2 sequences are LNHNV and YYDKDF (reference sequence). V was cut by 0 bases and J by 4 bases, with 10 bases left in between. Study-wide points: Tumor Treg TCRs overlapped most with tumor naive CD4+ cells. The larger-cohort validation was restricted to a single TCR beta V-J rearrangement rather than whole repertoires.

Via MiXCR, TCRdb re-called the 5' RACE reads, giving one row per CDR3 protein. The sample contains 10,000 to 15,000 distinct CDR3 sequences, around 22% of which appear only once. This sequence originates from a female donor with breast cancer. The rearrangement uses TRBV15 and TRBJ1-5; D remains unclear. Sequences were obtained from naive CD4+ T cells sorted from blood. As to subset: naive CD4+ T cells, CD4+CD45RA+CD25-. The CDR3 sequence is CATSRDQTENQPQHF. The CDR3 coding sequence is TGTGCCACCAGCAGAGATCAAACAGAAAATCAGCCCCAGCATTTT.